This T cell receptor beta chain appears in the sequencing data of a study of vaccination effects on CD4 cells after COVID-19. Study-level information: In culture with approximately 10 IU/ml IL-2 and around 10 ug/ml peptides, PBMC were grown at some 2 million per well.

Comment on this clone: The antigen is not known.

CDR3 size: 14 residues. From germline, CDR1 is GTSNPN and CDR2 SVGIG (reference sequence). The V end was cut by 1 base, the J end by 6 bases, with 15 bases between. Study results and caveats: Healthy vaccinees' vaccine-induced clones included only 1 of 255 cross-reacting with common cold coronaviruses.

The repertoire was sequenced with immunoSEQ multiplex PCR; TCRdb's copy has only in-frame clones and lacks some. In the table there are tens of thousands of clones, about four fifths of which are singletons. Culture lasted about nine days before CD4+ T cell isolation. No vaccinee had earlier SARS-CoV-2 infection, and nucleocapsid antibodies were negative. The sample consisted of CD4+ T cells from PBMCs cultured without peptide, taken before COVID-19 vaccination. The rearrangement links TRBV30 to TRBJ1-2, with a possible D match to TRBD1 (5 bases). This clonotype was sampled from a human donor who received a COVID-19 vaccine. CDR3 in DNA: TGTGCCTGGAGTGCCCTCGGGACGGCAGATGGCTACACCTTC. As protein: CAWSALGTADGYTF.